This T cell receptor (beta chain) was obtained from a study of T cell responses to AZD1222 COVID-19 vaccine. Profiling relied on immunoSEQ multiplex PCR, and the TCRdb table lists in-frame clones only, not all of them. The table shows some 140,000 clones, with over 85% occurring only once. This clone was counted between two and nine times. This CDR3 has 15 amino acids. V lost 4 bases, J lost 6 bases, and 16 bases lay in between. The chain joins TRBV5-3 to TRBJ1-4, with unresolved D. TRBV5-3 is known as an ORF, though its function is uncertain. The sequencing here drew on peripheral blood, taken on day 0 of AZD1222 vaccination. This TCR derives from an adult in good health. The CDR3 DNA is TGTGCCAGAAGCCTGTCTTGCGGTGGTCATGAAAAACTGTTTTTT. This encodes CARSLSCGGHEKLFF.